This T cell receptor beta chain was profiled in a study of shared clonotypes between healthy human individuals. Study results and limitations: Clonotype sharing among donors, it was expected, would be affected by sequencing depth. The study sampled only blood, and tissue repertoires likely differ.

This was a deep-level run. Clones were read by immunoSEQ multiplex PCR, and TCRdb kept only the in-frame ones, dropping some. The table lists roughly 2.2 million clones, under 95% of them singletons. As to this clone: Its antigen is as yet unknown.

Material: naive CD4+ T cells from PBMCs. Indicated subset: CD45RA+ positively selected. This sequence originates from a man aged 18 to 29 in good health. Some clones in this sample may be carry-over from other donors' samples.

CDR3 in DNA: TGTGCCAGCTCACCACCGGACAGGGCCCCCTCCTACACCTTC. It encodes CASSPPDRAPSYTF. This chain joins TRBV18 and TRBJ1-2; TRBD1 agrees at 8 bases. V trimming: 0 bases; J trimming: 10 bases; junction bases outside the gene matches: 7. The germline gives CDR1 KGHSH, CDR2 LQKENI. CDR3 length: 14 residues.